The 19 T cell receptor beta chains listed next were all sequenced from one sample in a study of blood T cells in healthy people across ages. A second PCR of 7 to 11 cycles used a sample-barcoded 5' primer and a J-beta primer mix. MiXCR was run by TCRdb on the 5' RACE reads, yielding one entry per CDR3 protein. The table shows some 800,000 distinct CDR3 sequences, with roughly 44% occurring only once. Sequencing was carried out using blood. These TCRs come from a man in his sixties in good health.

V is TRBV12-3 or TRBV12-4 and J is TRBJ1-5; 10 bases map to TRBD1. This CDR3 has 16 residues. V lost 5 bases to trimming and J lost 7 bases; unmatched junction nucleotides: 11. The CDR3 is CASSGIRDRGRQPQHF. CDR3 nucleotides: TGTGCCAGCAGTGGGATACGGGACAGGGGTCGACAGCCCCAGCATTTT.

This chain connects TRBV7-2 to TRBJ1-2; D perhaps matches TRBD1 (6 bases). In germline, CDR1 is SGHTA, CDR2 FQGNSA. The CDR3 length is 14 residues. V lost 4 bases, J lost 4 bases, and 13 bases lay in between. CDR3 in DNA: TGTGCCAGCAGCTCGCGGACAGATTCCTATGGCTACACCTTC. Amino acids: CASSSRTDSYGYTF.

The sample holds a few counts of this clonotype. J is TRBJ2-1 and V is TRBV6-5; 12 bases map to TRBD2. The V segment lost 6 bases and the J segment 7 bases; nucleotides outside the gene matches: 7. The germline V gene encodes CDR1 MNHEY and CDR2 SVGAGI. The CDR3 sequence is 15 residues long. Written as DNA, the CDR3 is TGTGCCAGCAGATATCTAGCGGGGGGGCGAAATGAGCAGTTCTTC. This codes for CASRYLAGGRNEQFF.

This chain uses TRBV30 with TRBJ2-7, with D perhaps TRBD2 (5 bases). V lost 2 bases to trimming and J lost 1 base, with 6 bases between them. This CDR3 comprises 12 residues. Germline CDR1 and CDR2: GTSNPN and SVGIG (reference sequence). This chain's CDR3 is CAWSSGSYEQYF. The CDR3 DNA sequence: TGTGCCTGGAGTTCGGGGTCCTACGAGCAGTACTTC.

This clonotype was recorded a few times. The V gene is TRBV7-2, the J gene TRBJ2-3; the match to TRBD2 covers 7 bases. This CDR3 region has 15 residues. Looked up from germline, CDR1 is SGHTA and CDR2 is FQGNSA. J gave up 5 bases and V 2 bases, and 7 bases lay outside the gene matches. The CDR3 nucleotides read TGTGCCAGCAGCTTATATCACGGGGGGTTAGATACGCAGTATTTT. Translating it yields CASSLYHGGLDTQYF.

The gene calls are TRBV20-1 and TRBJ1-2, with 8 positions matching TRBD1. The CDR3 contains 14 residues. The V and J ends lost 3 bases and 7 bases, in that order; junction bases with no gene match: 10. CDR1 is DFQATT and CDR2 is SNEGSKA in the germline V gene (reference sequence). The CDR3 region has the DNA TGCAGTGCTAGCGCGGACAGGGAGTGGGGTGGCTACACCTTC. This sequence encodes CSASADREWGGYTF.

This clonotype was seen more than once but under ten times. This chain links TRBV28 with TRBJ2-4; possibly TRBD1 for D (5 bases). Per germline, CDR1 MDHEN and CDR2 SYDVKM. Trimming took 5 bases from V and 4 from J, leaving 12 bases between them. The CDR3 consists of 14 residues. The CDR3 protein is CASSPHQGKNIQYF. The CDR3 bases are TGTGCCAGCAGTCCCCACCAGGGTAAAAACATTCAGTACTTC.

The CDR3 bases are TGTGCCAGCATGGGGGTGTTGGGCAATGAGCAGTTCTTC. Amino acid sequence: CASMGVLGNEQFF. The V call is TRBV6-2 or TRBV6-3, the J call TRBJ2-1; TRBD1 or TRBD2 may be the D gene (5 bases each). CDR1 is MNHEY, CDR2 SVGEGT, per germline. This CDR3 contains 13 residues. Trimming pared 7 bases from V and 6 bases from J, leaving 13 bases between.

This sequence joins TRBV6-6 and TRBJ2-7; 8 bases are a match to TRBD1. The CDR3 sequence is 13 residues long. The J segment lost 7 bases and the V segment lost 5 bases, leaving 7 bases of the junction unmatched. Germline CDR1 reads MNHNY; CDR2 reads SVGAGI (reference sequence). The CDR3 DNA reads TGTGCCAGCAGTGGACAGGGTTCGGAGGAGCAGTACTTC. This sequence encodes CASSGQGSEEQYF.

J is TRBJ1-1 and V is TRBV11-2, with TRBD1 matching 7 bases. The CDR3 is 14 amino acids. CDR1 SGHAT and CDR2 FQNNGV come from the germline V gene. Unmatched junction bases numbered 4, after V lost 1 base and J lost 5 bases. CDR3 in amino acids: CASSLGRGQTEAFF. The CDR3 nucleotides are TGTGCCAGCAGCTTAGGTAGGGGGCAGACTGAAGCTTTCTTT.

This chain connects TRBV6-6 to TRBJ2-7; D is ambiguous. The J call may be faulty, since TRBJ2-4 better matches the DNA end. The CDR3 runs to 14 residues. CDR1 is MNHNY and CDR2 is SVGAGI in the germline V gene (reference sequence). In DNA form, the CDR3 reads TGTGCCAGCGGTCAAGACCGCCGACAAAACATTCAGTACTTC. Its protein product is CASGQDRRQNIQYF.

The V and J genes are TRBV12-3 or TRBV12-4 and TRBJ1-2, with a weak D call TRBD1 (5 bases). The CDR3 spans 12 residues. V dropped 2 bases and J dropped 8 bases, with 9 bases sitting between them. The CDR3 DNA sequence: TGTGCCAGCAGTTTACAGGGAGAGGGCTACACCTTC. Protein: CASSLQGEGYTF.

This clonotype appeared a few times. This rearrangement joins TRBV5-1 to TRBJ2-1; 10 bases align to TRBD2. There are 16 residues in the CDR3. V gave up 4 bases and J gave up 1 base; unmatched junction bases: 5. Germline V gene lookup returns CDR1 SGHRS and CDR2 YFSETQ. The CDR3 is CASSPTSGASYNEQFF. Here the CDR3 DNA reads TGCGCCAGCAGCCCAACTAGCGGGGCATCCTACAATGAGCAGTTCTTC.

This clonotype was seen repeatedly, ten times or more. DNA for the CDR3: TGTGCCAGCACCCAGCTAGGAGCGAACACTGAAGCTTTCTTT. Residues: CASTQLGANTEAFF. The chain recombines TRBV18 with TRBJ1-1; D unclear. Germline V lookup: CDR1 KGHSH, CDR2 LQKENI. CDR3 size: 14 residues. The V and J ends lost 8 bases and 1 base respectively, with 14 bases between them.

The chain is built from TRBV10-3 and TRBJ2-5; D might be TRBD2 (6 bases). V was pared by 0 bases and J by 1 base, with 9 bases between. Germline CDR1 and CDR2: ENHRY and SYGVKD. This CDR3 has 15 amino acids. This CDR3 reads CAISESGGAQETQYF. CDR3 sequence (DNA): TGTGCCATCAGTGAGTCTGGAGGGGCCCAAGAGACCCAGTACTTC.

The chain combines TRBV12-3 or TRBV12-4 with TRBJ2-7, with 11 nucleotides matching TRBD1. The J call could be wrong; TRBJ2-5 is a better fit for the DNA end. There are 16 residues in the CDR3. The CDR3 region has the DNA TGTGCCAGCAGTTTGGGTCTCGGGACAGGGGGAGAGACCCAGTACTTC. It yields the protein CASSLGLGTGGETQYF.

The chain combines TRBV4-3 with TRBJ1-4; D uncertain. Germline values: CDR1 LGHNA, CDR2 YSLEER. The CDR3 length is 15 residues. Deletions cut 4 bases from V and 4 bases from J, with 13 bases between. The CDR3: CASSRAVRVNEKLFF. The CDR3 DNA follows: TGCGCCAGCAGCCGCGCGGTTCGGGTTAATGAAAAACTGTTTTTT.

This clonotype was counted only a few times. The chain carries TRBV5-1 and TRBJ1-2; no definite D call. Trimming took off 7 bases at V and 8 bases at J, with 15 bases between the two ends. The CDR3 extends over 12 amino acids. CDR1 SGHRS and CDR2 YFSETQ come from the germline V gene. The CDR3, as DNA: TGCGCCAGCTCCAAGGACCGAGAGGGCTACACCTTC. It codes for CASSKDREGYTF.

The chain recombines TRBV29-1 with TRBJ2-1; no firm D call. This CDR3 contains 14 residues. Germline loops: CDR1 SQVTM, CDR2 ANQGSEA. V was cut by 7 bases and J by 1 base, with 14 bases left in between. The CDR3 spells CSAIRMLSYNEQFF. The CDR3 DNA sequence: TGCAGCGCTATTAGGATGCTATCCTACAATGAGCAGTTCTTC.